This TCR beta chain was obtained from a study of blood T cell repertoires in COVID-19. As handled by the study authors: By means of reference gene primer amplification, nucleated cell counts were estimated. This table comes from immunoSEQ multiplex PCR, and its TCRdb copy is limited to in-frame clones, with some not included. V and J calls plus clone size are reproduced from that table; the DNA served to infer D and trimming. In the table there are 300,000 to 350,000 clones, 80% to 90% of which are singletons. Which cohort a participant joined came from the clinical history participants gave. The CDR3 length is 13 residues. Germline lookup yields CDR1 SNHLY and CDR2 FYNNEI. Trimming took 4 bases from V and 4 from J; bases not matched to a gene: 4.

The material sequenced was PBMCs or T cells enriched from blood (not recorded which). The sequence derives from a man under 40 who had recovered from COVID-19. The chain uses TRBV2 and TRBJ2-7, with 7 bases that match TRBD1. This CDR3 reads CASSGTGVYEQYF. Written as DNA, the CDR3 is TGTGCCAGCAGTGGGACAGGCGTTTACGAGCAGTACTTC. The full variable domain, rest sourced from reference TRBV2 and TRBJ2-7, is EPEVTQTPSHQVTQMGQEVILRCVPISNHLYFYWYRQILGQKVEFLVSFYNNEISEKSEIFDDQFSVERPDGSNFTLKIRSTKLEDSAMYFCASSGTGVYEQYFGPGTRLTVT.